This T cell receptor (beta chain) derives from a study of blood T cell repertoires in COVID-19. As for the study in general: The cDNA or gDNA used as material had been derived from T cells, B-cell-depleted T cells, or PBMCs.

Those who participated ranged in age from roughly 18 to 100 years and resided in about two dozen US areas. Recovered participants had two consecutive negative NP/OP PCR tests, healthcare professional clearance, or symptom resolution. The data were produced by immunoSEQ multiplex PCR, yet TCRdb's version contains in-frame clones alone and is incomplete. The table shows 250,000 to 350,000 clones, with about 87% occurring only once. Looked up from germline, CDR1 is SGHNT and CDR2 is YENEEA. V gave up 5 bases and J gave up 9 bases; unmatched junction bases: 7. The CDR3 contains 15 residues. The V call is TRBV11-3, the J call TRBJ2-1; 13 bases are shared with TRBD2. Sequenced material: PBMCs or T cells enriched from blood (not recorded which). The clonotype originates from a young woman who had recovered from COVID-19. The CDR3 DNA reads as TGTGCCAGCAGCCCCGGGACTAGCGGGGTGGGTGAGCAGTTCTTC. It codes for CASSPGTSGVGEQFF.